This record concerns one T cell receptor (beta chain) sequence. The data were obtained in a study of OX40 agonist ivuxolimab in advanced cancers. Only in-frame clones appear in the TCRdb table, and some are missing; sequencing was by immunoSEQ multiplex PCR. The data hold approximately 69,000 clones, with over 80% observed a single time. The CDR3 sequence is 18 residues long. J gave up 1 base and V 2 bases, and 9 bases lay outside the gene matches. Per the germline V gene, CDR1 is SGHAT and CDR2 is FQNNGV. The source is an adult with an advanced solid tumor such as melanoma, head and neck, liver or kidney cancer. The V gene is TRBV11-2, the J gene TRBJ2-1; 9 bases agree with TRBD2. This specimen consisted of CD4+ or CD8+ T cells sorted from blood, obtained in a trial of the OX40 agonist ivuxolimab. CDR3 nucleotides: TGTGCCAGCAGCTTATTTAGCGGGGGCCTTGGGTCCTACAATGAGCAGTTCTTC. This sequence encodes CASSLFSGGLGSYNEQFF.